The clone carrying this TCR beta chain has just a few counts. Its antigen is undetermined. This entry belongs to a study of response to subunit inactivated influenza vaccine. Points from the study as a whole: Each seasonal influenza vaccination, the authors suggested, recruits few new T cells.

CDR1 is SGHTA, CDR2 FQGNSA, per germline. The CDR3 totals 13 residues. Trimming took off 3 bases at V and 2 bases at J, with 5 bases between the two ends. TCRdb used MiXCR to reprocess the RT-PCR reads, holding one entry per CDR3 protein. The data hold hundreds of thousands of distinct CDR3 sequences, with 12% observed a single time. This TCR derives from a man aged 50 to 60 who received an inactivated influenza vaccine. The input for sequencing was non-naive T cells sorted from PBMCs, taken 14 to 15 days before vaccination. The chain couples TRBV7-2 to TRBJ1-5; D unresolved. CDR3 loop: CASSFPGNQPQHF. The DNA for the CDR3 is TGTGCCAGCAGCTTTCCAGGCAATCAGCCCCAGCATTTT. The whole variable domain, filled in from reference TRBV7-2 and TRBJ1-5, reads GAGVSQSPSNKVTEKGKDVELRCDPISGHTALYWYRQSLGQGLEFLIYFQGNSAPDKSGLPSDRFSAERTGGSVSTLTIQRTQQEDSAVYLCASSFPGNQPQHFGDGTRLSIL.